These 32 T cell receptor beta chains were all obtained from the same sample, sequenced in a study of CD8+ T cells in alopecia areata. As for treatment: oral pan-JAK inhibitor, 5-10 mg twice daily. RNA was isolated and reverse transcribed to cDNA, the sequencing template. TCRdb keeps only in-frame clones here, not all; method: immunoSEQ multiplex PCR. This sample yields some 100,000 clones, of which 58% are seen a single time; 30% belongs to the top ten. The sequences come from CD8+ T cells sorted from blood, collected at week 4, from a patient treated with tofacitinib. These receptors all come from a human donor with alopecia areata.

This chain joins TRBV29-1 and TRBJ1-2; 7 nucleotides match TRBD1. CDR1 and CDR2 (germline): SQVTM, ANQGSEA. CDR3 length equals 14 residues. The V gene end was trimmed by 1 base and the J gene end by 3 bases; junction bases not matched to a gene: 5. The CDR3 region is CSVEGTGADYGYTF. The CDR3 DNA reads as TGCAGCGTTGAAGGAACAGGGGCGGACTATGGCTACACCTTC.

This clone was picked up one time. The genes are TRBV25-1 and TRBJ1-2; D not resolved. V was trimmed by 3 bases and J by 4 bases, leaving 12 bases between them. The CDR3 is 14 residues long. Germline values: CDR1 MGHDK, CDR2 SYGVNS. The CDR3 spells CASSELGSGYGYTF. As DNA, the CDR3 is TGTGCCAGCAGTGAGCTAGGTAGTGGCTATGGCTACACCTTC.

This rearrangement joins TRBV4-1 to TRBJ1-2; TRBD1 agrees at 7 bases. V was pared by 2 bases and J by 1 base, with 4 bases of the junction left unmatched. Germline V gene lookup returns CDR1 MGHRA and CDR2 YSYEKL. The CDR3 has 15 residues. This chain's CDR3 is CASSQRTGDNYGYTF. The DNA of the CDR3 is TGCGCCAGCAGCCAAAGGACAGGTGATAACTATGGCTACACCTTC.

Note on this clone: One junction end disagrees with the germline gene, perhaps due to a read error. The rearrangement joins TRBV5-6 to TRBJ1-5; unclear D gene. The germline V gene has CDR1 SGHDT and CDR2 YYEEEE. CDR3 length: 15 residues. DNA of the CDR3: TGTGCCAGCACCTTGGCGGGAACAAACAATCAGCCCCAGCATTTT. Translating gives CASTLAGTNNQPQHF.

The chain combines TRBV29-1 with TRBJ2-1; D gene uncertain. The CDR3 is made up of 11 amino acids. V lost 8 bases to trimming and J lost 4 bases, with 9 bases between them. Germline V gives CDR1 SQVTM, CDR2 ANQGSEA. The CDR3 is CSHFQYNEQFF. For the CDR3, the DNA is TGCAGCCATTTCCAGTACAATGAGCAGTTCTTC.

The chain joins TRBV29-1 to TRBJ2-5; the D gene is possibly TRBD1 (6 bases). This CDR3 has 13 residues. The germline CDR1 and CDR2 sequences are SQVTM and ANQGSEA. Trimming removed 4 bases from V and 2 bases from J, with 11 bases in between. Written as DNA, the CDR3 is TGCAGCGTTGCAGGGGAAATACAAGAGACCCAGTACTTC. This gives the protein CSVAGEIQETQYF.

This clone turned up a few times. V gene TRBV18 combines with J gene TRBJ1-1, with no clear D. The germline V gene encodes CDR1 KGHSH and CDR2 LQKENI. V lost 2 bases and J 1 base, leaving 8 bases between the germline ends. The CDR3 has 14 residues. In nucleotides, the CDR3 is TGTGCCAGCTCACCAGAAAATAGGAACACTGAAGCTTTCTTT. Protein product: CASSPENRNTEAFF.

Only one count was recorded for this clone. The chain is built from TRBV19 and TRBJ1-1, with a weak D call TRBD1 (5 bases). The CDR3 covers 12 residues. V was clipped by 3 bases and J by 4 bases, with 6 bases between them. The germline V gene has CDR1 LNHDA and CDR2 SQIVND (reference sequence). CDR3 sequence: CASSMGGTEAFF. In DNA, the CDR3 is TGTGCCAGTAGTATGGGGGGCACTGAAGCTTTCTTT.

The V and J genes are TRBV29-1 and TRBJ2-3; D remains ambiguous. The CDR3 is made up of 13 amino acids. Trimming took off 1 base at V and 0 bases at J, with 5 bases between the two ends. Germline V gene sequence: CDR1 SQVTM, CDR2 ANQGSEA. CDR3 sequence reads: CSVEGPSTDTQYF. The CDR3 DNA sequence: TGCAGCGTTGAAGGACCTAGCACAGATACGCAGTATTTT.

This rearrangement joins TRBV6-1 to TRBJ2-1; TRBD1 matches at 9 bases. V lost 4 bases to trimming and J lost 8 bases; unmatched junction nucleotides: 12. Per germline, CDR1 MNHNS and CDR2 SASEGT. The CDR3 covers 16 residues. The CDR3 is CASSADAGTGRDEQFF. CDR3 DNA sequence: TGTGCCAGCAGTGCCGACGCTGGGACAGGGAGGGATGAGCAGTTCTTC.

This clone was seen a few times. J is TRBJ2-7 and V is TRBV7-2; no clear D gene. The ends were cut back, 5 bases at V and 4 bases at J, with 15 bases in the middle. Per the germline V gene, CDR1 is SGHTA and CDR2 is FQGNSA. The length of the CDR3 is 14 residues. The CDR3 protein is CASSHPGIDYEQYF. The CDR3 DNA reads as TGTGCCAGCAGCCACCCCGGAATTGATTACGAGCAGTACTTC.

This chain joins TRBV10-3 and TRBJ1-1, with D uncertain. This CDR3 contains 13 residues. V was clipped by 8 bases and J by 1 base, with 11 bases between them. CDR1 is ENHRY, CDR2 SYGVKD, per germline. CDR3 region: CAIAAGPNTEAFF. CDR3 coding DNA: TGTGCCATCGCCGCCGGGCCGAACACTGAAGCTTTCTTT.

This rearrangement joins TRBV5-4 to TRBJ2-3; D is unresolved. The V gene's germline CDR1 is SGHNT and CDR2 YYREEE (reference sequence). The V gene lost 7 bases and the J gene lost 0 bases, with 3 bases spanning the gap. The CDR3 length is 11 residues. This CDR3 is CASGSTDTQYF. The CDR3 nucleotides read TGTGCCAGCGGGAGCACAGATACGCAGTATTTT.

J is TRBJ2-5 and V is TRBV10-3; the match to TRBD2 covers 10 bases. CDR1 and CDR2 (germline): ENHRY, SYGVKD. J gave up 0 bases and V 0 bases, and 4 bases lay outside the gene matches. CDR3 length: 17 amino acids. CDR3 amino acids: CAISESTSGAYQETQYF. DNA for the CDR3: TGTGCCATCAGTGAGTCAACTAGCGGGGCGTACCAAGAGACCCAGTACTTC.

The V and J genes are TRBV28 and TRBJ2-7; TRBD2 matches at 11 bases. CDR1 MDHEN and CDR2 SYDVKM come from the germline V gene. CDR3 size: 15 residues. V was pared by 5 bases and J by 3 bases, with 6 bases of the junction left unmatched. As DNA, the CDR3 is TGTGCCAGCAGTCTCCCTAGCGGGGGGAACTACGAGCAGTACTTC. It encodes CASSLPSGGNYEQYF.

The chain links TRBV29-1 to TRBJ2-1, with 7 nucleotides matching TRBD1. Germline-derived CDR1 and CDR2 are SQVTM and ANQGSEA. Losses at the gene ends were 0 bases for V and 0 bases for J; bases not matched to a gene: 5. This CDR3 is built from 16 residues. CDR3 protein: CSVEDGQDSSYNEQFF. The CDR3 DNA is TGCAGCGTTGAAGATGGACAGGACAGCTCCTACAATGAGCAGTTCTTC.

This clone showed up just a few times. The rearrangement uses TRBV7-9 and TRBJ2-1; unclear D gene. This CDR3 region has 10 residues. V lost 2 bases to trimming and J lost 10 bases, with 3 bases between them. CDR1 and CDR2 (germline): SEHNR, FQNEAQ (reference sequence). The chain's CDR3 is CASSLFEQFF. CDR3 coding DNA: TGTGCCAGCAGCTTATTCGAGCAGTTCTTC.

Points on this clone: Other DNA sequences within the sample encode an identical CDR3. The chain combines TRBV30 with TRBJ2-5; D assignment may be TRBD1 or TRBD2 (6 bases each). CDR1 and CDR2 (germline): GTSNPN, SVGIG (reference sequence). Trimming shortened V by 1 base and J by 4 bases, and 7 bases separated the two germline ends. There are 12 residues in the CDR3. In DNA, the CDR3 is TGTGCCTGGAGTGAGGGGGGAGAGACCCAGTACTTC. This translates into CAWSEGGETQYF.

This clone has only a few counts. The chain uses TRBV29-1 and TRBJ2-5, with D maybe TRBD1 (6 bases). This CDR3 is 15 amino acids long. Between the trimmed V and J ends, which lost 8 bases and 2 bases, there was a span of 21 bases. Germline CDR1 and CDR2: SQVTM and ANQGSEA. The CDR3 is CSPSGTGDRQETQYF. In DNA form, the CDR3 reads TGCAGCCCCTCTGGCACAGGAGACAGGCAAGAGACCCAGTACTTC.

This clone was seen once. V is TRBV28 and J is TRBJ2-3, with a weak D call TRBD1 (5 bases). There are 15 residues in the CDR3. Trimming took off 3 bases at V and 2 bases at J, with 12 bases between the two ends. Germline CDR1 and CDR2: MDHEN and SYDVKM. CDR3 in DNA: TGTGCCAGCAGTTTCTCTGACAGTCCCACAGATACGCAGTATTTT. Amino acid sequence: CASSFSDSPTDTQYF.

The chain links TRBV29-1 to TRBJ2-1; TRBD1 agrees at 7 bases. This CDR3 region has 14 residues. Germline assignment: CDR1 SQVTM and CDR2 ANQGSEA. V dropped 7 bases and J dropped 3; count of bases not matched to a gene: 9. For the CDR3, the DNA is TGCAGCGCCCCCGGGACAGCATTCTACAATGAGCAGTTCTTC. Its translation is CSAPGTAFYNEQFF.

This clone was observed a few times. The CDR3 protein is CSVPRTGRTDTQYF. The DNA of the CDR3 is TGCAGCGTTCCTCGGACAGGGCGCACAGATACGCAGTATTTT. The genes are TRBV29-1 and TRBJ2-3, with TRBD1 matching 8 bases. V shed 5 bases, J shed 1 base, and the junction held 5 bases outside the gene matches. CDR3 length equals 14 residues. Germline V gene lookup returns CDR1 SQVTM and CDR2 ANQGSEA.

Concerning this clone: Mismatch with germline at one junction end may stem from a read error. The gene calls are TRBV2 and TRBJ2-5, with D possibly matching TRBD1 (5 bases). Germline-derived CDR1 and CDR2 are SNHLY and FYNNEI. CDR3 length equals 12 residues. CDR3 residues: CAISTEDRGQYF. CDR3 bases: TGTGCCATCAGTACAGAAGACAGAGGCCAGTACTTC.

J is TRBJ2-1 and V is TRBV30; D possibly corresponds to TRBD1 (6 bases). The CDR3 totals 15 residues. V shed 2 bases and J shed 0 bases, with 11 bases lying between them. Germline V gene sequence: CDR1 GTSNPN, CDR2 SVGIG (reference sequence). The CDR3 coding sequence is TGTGCCTGGAGTTCAGGGGCCAGCTCCTACAATGAGCAGTTCTTC. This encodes CAWSSGASSYNEQFF.

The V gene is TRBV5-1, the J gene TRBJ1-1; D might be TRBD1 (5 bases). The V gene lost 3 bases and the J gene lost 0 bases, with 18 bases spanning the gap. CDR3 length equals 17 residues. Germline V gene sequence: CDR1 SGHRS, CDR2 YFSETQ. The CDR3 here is CASSSWGFGDMNTEAFF. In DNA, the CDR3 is TGCGCCAGCAGCTCGTGGGGCTTCGGTGACATGAACACTGAAGCTTTCTTT.

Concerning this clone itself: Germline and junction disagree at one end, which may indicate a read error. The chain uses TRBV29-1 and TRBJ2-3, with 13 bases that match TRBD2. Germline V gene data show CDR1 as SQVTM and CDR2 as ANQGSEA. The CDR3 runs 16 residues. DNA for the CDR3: TGCAGCGTCGAAGGACTAGCGGGGGAATCAGCAGATACGCAGTATTTT. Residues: CSVEGLAGESADTQYF.

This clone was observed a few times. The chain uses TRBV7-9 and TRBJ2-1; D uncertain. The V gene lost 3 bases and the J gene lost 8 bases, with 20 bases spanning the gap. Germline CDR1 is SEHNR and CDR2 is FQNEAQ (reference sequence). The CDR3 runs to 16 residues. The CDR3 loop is CASSFSAARPQYEQFF. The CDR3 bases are TGTGCCAGCAGCTTTTCGGCGGCTCGCCCCCAGTATGAGCAGTTCTTC.

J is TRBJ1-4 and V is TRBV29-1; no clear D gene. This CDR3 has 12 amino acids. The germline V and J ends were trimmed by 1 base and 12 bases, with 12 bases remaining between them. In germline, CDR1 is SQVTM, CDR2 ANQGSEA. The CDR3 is CSVEGLSSQLFF. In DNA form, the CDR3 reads TGCAGCGTTGAAGGCCTCAGCTCCCAACTGTTTTTT. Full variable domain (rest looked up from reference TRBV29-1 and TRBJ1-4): SAVISQKPSRDICQRGTSLTIQCQVDSQVTMMFWYRQQPGQSLTLIATANQGSEATYESGFVIDKFPISRPNLTFSTLTVSNMSPEDSSIYLCSVEGLSSQLFFGSGTQLSVL.

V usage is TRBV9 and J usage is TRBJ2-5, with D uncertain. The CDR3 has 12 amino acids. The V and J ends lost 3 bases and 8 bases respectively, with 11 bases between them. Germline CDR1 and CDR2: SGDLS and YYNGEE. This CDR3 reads CASSEPSVTQYF. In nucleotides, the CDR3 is TGTGCCAGCAGCGAGCCCTCAGTCACCCAGTACTTC.

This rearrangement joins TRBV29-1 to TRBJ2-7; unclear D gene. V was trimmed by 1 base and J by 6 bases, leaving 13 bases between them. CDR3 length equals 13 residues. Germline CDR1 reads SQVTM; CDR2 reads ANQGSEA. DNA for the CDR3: TGCAGCGTTGAAGGCCCCCACCTCGGCGAGCAGTACTTC. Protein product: CSVEGPHLGEQYF.

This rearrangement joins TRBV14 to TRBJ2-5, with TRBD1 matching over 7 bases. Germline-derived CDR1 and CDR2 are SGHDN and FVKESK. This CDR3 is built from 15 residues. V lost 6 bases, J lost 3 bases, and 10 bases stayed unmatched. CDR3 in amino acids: CASRLTGQPKETQYF. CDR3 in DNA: TGTGCCAGCAGACTTACGGGACAGCCGAAAGAGACCCAGTACTTC.

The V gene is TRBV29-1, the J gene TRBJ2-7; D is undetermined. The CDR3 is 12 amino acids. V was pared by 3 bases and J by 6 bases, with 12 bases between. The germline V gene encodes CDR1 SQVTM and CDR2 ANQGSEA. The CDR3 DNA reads TGCAGCGTTGATATTGGATCTCTCGAGCAGTACTTC. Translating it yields CSVDIGSLEQYF.